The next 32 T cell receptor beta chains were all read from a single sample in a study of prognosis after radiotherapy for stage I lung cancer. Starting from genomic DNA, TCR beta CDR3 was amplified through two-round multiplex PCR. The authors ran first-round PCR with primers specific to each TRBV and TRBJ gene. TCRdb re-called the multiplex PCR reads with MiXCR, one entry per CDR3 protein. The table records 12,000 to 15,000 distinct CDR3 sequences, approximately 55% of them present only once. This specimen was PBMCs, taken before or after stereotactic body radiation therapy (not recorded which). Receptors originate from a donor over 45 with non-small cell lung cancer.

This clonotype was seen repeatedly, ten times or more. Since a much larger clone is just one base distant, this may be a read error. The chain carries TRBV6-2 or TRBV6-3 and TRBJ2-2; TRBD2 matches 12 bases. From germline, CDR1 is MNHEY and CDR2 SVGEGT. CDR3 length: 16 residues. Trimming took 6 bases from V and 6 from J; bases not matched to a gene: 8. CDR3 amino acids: CASRLASGRGAGELFF. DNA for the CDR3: TGTGCCAGCAGACTCGCTAGCGGGAGGGGGGCCGGGGAGCTGTTTTTT.

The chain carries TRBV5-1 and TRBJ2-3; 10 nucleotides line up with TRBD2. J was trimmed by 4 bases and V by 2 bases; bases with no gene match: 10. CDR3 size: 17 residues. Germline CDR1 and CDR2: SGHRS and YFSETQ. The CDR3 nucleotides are TGCGCCAGCAGCTTAACCCTTTGGACTAGCGGATCAGATACGCAGTATTTT. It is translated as CASSLTLWTSGSDTQYF.

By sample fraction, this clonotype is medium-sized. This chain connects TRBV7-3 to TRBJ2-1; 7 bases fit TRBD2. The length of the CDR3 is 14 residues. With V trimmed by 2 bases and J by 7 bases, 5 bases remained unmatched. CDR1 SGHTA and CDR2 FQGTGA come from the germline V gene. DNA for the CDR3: TGTGCCAGCAGCTTAGGTTCGGGGGGAAATGAGCAGTTCTTC. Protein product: CASSLGSGGNEQFF.

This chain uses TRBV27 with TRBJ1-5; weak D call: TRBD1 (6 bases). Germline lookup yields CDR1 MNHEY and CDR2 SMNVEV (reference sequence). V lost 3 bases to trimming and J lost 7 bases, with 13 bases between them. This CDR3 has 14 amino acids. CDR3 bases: TGTGCCAGCAGTTTGAGCAGGGGTAACCAGCCCCAGCATTTT. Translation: CASSLSRGNQPQHF.

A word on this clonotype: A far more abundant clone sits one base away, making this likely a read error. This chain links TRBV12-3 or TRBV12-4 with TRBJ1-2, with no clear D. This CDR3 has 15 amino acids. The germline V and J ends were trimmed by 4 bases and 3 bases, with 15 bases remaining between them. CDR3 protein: CASSYSVQSYYGYTF. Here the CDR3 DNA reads TGTGCCAGCAGTTACTCGGTCCAGAGTTACTATGGCTACACCTTC.

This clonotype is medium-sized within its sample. Here the CDR3 reads CASSNPGLGPREQYF. CDR3 DNA sequence: TGTGCCAGCAGTAACCCGGGACTAGGGCCCCGCGAGCAGTACTTC. V gene TRBV6-1 combines with J gene TRBJ2-7; 8 positions agree with TRBD2. J gave up 6 bases and V 5 bases, and 12 bases lay outside the gene matches. Per the germline V gene, CDR1 is MNHNS and CDR2 is SASEGT. CDR3 size: 15 residues.

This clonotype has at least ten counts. CDR3 sequence reads: CASSIVGSLSGANVLTF. CDR3 sequence (DNA): TGTGCCAGTAGTATAGTAGGCAGTCTCTCTGGGGCCAACGTCCTGACTTTC. V is TRBV19 and J is TRBJ2-6, with no clear D. This CDR3 is 17 amino acids long. The germline gives CDR1 LNHDA, CDR2 SQIVND (reference sequence). Trimming shortened V by 1 base and J by 0 bases, and 10 bases separated the two germline ends.

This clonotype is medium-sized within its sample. As DNA, the CDR3 is TGTGCCAGCAGCTTGGAGGACGGTTTCCGGGACACCTTC. This translates into CASSLEDGFRDTF. This rearrangement joins TRBV7-9 to TRBJ1-2; D is ambiguous. The CDR3 sequence is 13 residues long. CDR1 is SEHNR and CDR2 is FQNEAQ in the germline V gene (reference sequence). The germline V and J ends were trimmed by 3 bases and 12 bases, with 17 bases remaining between them. Drawing the rest from reference TRBV7-9 and TRBJ1-2, the complete variable domain is DTGVSQNPRHKITKRGQNVTFRCDPISEHNRLYWYRQTLGQGPEFLTYFQNEAQLEKSRLLSDRFSAERPKGSFSTLEIQRTEQGDSAMYLCASSLEDGFRDTFGSGTRLTVV.

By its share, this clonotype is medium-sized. DNA for the CDR3: TGTGCCAGCAGTGAACAGGGAGGAAACACCATATATTTT. This encodes CASSEQGGNTIYF. V gene TRBV6-1 combines with J gene TRBJ1-3; D is perhaps TRBD1 (5 bases). CDR1 is MNHNS, CDR2 SASEGT, per germline. V lost 2 bases, J lost 4 bases, and 6 bases lay in between. The CDR3 runs 13 residues.

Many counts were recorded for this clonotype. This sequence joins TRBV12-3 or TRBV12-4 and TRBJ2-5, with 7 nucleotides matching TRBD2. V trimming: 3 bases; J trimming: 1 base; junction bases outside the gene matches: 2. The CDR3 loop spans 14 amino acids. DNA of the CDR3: TGTGCCAGCAGTTTCTCTAGCGGCCAAGAGACCCAGTACTTC. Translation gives CASSFSSGQETQYF.

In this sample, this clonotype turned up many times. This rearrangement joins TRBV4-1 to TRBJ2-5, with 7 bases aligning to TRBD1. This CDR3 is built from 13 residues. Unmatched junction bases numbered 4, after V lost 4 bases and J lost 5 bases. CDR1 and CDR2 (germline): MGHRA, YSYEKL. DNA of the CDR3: TGCGCCAGCAGCCCGACAGGGTTCGAGACCCAGTACTTC. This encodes CASSPTGFETQYF.

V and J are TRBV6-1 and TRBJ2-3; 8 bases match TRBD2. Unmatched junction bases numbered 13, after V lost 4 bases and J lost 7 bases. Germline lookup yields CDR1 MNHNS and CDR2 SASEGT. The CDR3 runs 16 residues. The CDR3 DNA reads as TGTGCCAGCAGTGCTTACGTATCGGGGGGGCCCTATACGCAGTATTTT. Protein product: CASSAYVSGGPYTQYF.

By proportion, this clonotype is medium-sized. CDR3 sequence: CSARPGQGTSNYGYTF. The CDR3 bases are TGCAGTGCTCGACCGGGACAGGGGACGAGCAACTATGGCTACACCTTC. J is TRBJ1-2 and V is TRBV20-1; 10 nucleotides match TRBD1. Germline-derived CDR1 and CDR2 are DFQATT and SNEGSKA (reference sequence). The trim removed 5 bases at V and 2 bases at J, leaving 11 bases unmatched. This CDR3 spans 16 amino acids.

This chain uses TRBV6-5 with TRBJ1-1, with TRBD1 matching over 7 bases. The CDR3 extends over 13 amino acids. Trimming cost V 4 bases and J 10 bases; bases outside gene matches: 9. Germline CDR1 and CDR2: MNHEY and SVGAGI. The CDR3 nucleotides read TGTGCCAGCAGTTCAGTCCGGGACAGTCCAGCTTTCTTT. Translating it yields CASSSVRDSPAFF.

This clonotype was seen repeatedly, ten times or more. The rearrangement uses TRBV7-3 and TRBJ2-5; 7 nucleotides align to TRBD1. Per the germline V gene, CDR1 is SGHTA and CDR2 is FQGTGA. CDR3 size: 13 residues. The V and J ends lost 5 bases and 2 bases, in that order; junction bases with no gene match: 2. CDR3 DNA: TGTGCCAGCAGCAGGGGACAGCAAGAGACCCAGTACTTC. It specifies CASSRGQQETQYF.

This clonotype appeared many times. As DNA, the CDR3 is TGTGCCAGCAGTCGCAACTCCTACGAGCAGTACTTC. Its translation is CASSRNSYEQYF. The chain carries TRBV12-3 or TRBV12-4 and TRBJ2-7; no clear D gene. The length of the CDR3 is 12 residues. V lost 5 bases, J lost 0 bases, and 5 bases lay in between.

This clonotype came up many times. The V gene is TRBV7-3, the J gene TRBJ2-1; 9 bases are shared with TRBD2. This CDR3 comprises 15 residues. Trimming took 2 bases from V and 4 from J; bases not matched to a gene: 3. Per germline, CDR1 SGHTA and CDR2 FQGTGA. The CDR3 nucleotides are TGTGCCAGCAGCTTAGCGGGGGGGCAGTACAATGAGCAGTTCTTC. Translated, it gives CASSLAGGQYNEQFF.

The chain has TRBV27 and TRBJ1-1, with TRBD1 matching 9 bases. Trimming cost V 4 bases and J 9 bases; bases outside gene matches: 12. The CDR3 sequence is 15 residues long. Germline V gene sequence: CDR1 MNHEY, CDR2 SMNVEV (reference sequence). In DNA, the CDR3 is TGTGCCAGCAGTTGTCCTGGACAGGGGATAAGTAAAGCTTTCTTT. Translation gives CASSCPGQGISKAFF.

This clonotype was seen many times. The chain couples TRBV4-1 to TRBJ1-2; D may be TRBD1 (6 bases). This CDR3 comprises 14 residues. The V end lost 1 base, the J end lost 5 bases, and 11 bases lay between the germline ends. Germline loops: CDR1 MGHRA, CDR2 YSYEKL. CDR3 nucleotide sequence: TGCGCCAGCAGCCAAGGCAGGGGCGGGTATGGCTACACCTTC. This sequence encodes CASSQGRGGYGYTF.

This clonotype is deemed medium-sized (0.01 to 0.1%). The CDR3 region is CASSYSAPQGIFYEQYF. In DNA, the CDR3 is TGTGCCAGCAGTTACTCGGCGCCTCAGGGGATTTTCTACGAGCAGTACTTC. This chain joins TRBV6-5 and TRBJ2-7, with a possible D match to TRBD1 (6 bases). This CDR3 has 17 residues. Between the trimmed V and J ends, which lost 0 bases and 3 bases, there was a span of 18 bases. Germline V gene data show CDR1 as MNHEY and CDR2 as SVGAGI.

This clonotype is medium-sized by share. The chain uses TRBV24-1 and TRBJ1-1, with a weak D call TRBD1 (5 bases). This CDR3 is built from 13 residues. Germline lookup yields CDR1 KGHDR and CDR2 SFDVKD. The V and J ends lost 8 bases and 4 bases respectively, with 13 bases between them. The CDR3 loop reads CATTAGQGTEAFF. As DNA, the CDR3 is TGTGCCACCACTGCAGGGCAAGGCACTGAAGCTTTCTTT.

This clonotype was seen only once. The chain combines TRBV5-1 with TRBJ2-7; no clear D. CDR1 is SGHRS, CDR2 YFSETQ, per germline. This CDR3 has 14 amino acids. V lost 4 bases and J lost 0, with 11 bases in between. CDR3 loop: CASSPGPPSYEQYF. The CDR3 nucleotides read TGCGCCAGCAGCCCCGGACCCCCCTCCTACGAGCAGTACTTC. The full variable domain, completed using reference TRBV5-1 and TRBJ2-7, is KAGVTQTPRYLIKTRGQQVTLSCSPISGHRSVSWYQQTPGQGLQFLFEYFSETQRNKGNFPGRFSGRQFSNSRSEMNVSTLELGDSALYLCASSPGPPSYEQYFGPGTRLTVT.

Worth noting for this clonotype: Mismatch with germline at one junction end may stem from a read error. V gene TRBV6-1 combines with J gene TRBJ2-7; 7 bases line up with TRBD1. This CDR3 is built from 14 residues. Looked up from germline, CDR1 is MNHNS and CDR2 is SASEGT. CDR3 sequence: CANSARRGKNEQYF. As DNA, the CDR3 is TGTGCCAACAGTGCCCGCAGGGGGAAGAACGAGCAGTACTTC.

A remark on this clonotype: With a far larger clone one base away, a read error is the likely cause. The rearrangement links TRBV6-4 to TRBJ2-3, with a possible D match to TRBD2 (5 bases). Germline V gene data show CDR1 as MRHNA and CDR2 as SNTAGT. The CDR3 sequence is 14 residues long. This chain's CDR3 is CASSYAEAADTKYF. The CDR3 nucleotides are TGTGCCAGCAGTTACGCGGAGGCAGCAGATACGAAGTATTTT.

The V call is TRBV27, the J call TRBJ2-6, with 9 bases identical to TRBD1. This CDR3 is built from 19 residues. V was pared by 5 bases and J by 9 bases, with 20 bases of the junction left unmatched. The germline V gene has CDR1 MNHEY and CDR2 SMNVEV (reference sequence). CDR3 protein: CASSLIGDRVRSGVNVLTF. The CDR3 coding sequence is TGTGCCAGCAGTCTAATAGGGGACAGGGTCCGCTCTGGCGTCAACGTCCTGACTTTC.

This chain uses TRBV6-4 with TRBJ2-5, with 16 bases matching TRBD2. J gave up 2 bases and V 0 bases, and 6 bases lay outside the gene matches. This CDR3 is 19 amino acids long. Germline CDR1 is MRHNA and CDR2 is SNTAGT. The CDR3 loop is CASSDSCRGLAGGQETQYF. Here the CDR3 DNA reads TGTGCCAGCAGTGACTCCTGCCGGGGACTAGCGGGAGGGCAAGAGACCCAGTACTTC.

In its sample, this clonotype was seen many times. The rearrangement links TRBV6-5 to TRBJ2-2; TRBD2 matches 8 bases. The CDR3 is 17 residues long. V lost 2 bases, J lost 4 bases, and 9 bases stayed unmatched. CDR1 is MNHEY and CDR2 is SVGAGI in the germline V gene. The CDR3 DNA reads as TGTGCCAGCAGTTACGCCTCGGGACTAGACCTCACCGGGGAGCTGTTTTTT. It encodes CASSYASGLDLTGELFF.

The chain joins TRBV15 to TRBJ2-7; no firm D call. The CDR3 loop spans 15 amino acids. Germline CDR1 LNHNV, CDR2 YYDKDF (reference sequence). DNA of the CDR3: TGTGTCACTTCGAGATCCGCGGAATCGCCTAGCGAGCAGTACTTC. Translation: CVTSRSAESPSEQYF. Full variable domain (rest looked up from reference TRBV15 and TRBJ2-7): DAMVIQNPRYQVTQFGKPVTLSCSQTLNHNVMYWYQQKSSQAPKLLFHYYDKDFNNEADTPDNFQSRRPNTSFCFLDIRSPGLGDTAMYLCVTSRSAESPSEQYFGPGTRLTVT.

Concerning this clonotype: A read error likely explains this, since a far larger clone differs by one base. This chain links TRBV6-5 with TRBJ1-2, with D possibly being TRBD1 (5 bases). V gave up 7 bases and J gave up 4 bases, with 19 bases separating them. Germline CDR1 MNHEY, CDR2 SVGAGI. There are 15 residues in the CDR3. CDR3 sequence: CASTEIVGGVYGYTF. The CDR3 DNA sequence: TGTGCCAGCACCGAAATAGTGGGGGGGGTCTATGGCTACACCTTC.

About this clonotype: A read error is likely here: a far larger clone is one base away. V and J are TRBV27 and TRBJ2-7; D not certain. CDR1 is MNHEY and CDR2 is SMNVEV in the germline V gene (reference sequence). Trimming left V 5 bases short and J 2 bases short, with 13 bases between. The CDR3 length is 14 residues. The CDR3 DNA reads TGTGCCAGCAGTAACCGGTACAGTCCCTACGAGCAGTACTTC. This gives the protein CASSNRYSPYEQYF.

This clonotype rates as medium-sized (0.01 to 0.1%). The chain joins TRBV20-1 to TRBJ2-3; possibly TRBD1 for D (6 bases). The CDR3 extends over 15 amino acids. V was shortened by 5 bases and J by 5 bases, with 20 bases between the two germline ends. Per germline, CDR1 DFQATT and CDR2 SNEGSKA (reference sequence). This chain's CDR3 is CSARTPSGVIDTQYF. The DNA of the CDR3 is TGCAGTGCTCGAACCCCCTCAGGGGTTATAGATACGCAGTATTTT.

As DNA, the CDR3 is TGTGCCAGCAGTCCCCCCGTACAGGGTTTCCACAATGAGCAGTTCTTC. Translating gives CASSPPVQGFHNEQFF. The rearrangement uses TRBV6-1 and TRBJ2-1; the D gene is possibly TRBD1 (6 bases). The CDR3 has 16 amino acids. The germline V gene encodes CDR1 MNHNS and CDR2 SASEGT. The germline V and J ends were trimmed by 5 bases and 5 bases, with 19 bases remaining between them.